This entry lists 7 T cell receptor beta chains sequenced from one sample in a study of blood T cell repertoires in COVID-19. The assay was immunoSEQ multiplex PCR, and TCRdb's table has in-frame clones only and misses some. The sample has approximately 100,000 clones, over 75% seen once; the top ten hold 5.5% to 8%. Sequences were obtained from peripheral blood. The receptors here all came from a woman aged 45 to 65 with acute or convalescent COVID-19.

The chain recombines TRBV18 with TRBJ2-2; perhaps TRBD1 as D (6 bases). The CDR3 sequence is 16 residues long. Germline loops: CDR1 KGHSH, CDR2 LQKENI. V was shortened by 2 bases and J by 1 base, with 11 bases between the two germline ends. DNA for the CDR3: TGTGCCAGCTCACCATGGGACAAAGGGAACACCGGGGAGCTGTTTTTT. Encoded protein: CASSPWDKGNTGELFF.

This clone was picked up one time. The rearrangement uses TRBV6-5 and TRBJ1-1; D gene uncertain. The germline V gene has CDR1 MNHEY and CDR2 SVGAGI. This CDR3 has 15 amino acids. V lost 6 bases and J 3 bases, leaving 17 bases between the germline ends. The CDR3 sequence: CASSGVGGKDTEAFF. The CDR3 nucleotides are TGTGCCAGCAGCGGCGTTGGAGGGAAGGACACTGAAGCTTTCTTT.

The V call is TRBV3-1 (or the pseudogene TRBV3-2), the J call TRBJ1-2, with TRBD1 identical over 8 bases. CDR3 size: 14 residues. V dropped 4 bases and J dropped 4; count of bases not matched to a gene: 5. CDR1 is LGHDT, CDR2 YNNKEL, per germline (reference sequence). The CDR3 bases are TGTGCCAGCAGCCTACCAGGGGGCATCTATGGCTACACCTTC. It specifies CASSLPGGIYGYTF.

This clone appeared a single time. The chain couples TRBV5-1 to TRBJ2-5; 8 bases agree with TRBD2. The V segment lost 4 bases and the J segment 9 bases; nucleotides outside the gene matches: 17. This CDR3 contains 16 residues. In germline, CDR1 is SGHRS, CDR2 YFSETQ. The CDR3 region is CASSPDGGFPGGAQYF. CDR3 in DNA: TGCGCCAGCAGCCCCGACGGCGGCTTCCCCGGGGGGGCCCAGTACTTC. Combining the CDR3 with reference TRBV5-1 and TRBJ2-5 gives the whole variable domain KAGVTQTPRYLIKTRGQQVTLSCSPISGHRSVSWYQQTPGQGLQFLFEYFSETQRNKGNFPGRFSGRQFSNSRSEMNVSTLELGDSALYLCASSPDGGFPGGAQYFGPGTRLLVL.

The V call is TRBV18, the J call TRBJ2-7; tentative D call: TRBD1 (6 bases). Per the germline V gene, CDR1 is KGHSH and CDR2 is LQKENI. The length of the CDR3 is 16 residues. Trimming cost V 3 bases and J 0 bases, with 15 bases left between them. CDR3 DNA: TGTGCCAGCTCACCGAACACAGGGACCAGCTCCTACGAGCAGTACTTC. Translation gives CASSPNTGTSSYEQYF. The full variable domain, with the rest looked up from reference TRBV18 and TRBJ2-7, is NAGVMQNPRHLVRRRGQEARLRCSPMKGHSHVYWYRQLPEEGLKFMVYLQKENIIDESGMPKERFSAEFPKEGPSILRIQQVVRGDSAAYFCASSPNTGTSSYEQYFGPGTRLTVT.

V usage is TRBV19 and J usage is TRBJ1-1; a possible D gene is TRBD1 (5 bases). V shed 3 bases and J shed 0 bases, with 8 bases lying between them. This CDR3 is built from 14 residues. Germline-derived CDR1 and CDR2 are LNHDA and SQIVND (reference sequence). The DNA for the CDR3 is TGTGCCAGTAGTATCCGGGGGATGAACACTGAAGCTTTCTTT. Translating it yields CASSIRGMNTEAFF.

The chain joins TRBV3-1 (or the pseudogene TRBV3-2) to TRBJ2-1; 9 bases align to TRBD2. V was pared by 1 base and J by 5 bases, with 6 bases of the junction left unmatched. The CDR3 has 16 amino acids. In germline, CDR1 is LGHDT, CDR2 YNNKEL (reference sequence). This chain's CDR3 is CASSQALAGRDNEQFF. In DNA form, the CDR3 reads TGTGCCAGCAGCCAAGCGCTAGCGGGGAGGGACAATGAGCAGTTCTTC.